These T cell receptor beta chains were read from a single sample in a study of T cell changes during pregnancy in multiple sclerosis. Assay used: immunoSEQ multiplex PCR; TCRdb lists only in-frame clones, some missing. The repertoire includes about 70,000 clones, over 85% of them detected once, and roughly 2.1% sits in the top ten. The sample was peripheral blood, taken in the second trimester of pregnancy. The receptors were gathered from a female donor in good health, enrolled as a control in a pregnancy study. CDR3s include the opening cysteine and the closing phenylalanine or tryptophan. The order of the fields is V gene, D gene, J gene, clone size, CDR3 DNA, CDR3 protein. The D gene is left open where the match is weak. Rows may omit the clone size; those that give it use once, few, many or a size class.

TRBV11-1,-,TRBJ1-1,-,TGTGCCAGCCGAGGGGGTTGGAACACTGAAGCTTTCTTT,CASRGGWNTEAFF
TRBV5-1,-,TRBJ2-3,-,TGCGCCAGCAGGTCCGACAGGCTAGATACGCAGTATTTT,CASRSDRLDTQYF
TRBV27,TRBD1,TRBJ1-3,-,TGTGCCAGCTCGAGGTTGGGGACAGGGTCTGTAAACACCATATATTTT,CASSRLGTGSVNTIYF
TRBV2,TRBD1,TRBJ1-3,-,TGTGCCAGCAAGGGACAGGGGGGCTCAGGAAACACCATATATTTT,CASKGQGGSGNTIYF
TRBV9,TRBD1,TRBJ2-7,-,TGTGCCAGCAGCCCCCAGGGGGACTACGAGCAGTACTTC,CASSPQGDYEQYF
TRBV7-9,-,TRBJ1-5,-,TGTGCCAGCAGCCCCGCCTCCGAGGACAGTGCTTATAGCAATCAGCCCCAGCATTTT,CASSPASEDSAYSNQPQHF
TRBV7-2,TRBD2,TRBJ2-5,-,TGTGCCAGCAGCGACCGGGACTACCTCCAAGAGACCCAGTACTTC,CASSDRDYLQETQYF
TRBV4-1,TRBD1,TRBJ2-7,once,TGCGCCAGCAGCCAGTCAGGGGGCCGCGAGCAGTACTTC,CASSQSGGREQYF
TRBV7-8,-,TRBJ1-6,few,TGTGCCAGCAGCTTGGTGGCGGGGAATTCACCCCTCCACTTT,CASSLVAGNSPLHF
TRBV5-6,-,TRBJ1-1,-,TGTGCCAGCAGCTCAACGACAGGAACAACCCCGAACACTGAAGCTTTCTTT,CASSSTTGTTPNTEAFF
TRBV5-4,-,TRBJ1-5,once,TGTGCCAGCAGCTTGGCAGGGAATAGCAATCAGCCCCAGCATTTT,CASSLAGNSNQPQHF
TRBV6-1,-,TRBJ2-3,-,TGTGCCAGCAGTGGAGACACAGATACGCAGTATTTT,CASSGDTDTQYF
TRBV20-1,-,TRBJ1-1,once,TGCAGTGCTAGAGATACTGGGGGCGCTTTCTTT,CSARDTGGAFF
TRBV29-1,-,TRBJ2-7,-,TGCAGCGTCGCGGGACAGAATTCTAACTACGAGCAGTACTTC,CSVAGQNSNYEQYF
TRBV5-6,-,TRBJ1-2,-,TGTGCCAGCAGCTTGCAGAGGGGCTACACCTTC,CASSLQRGYTF
TRBV7-3,-,TRBJ1-6,-,TGTGCCAGCAGCTTAAATGATGGCGGCTATAATTCACCCCTCCACTTT,CASSLNDGGYNSPLHF
TRBV18,TRBD1,TRBJ1-2,-,TGTGCCAGCTCAACTGGACAGGCTAACTATGGCTACACCTTC,CASSTGQANYGYTF
TRBV28,-,TRBJ1-1,-,TGTGCCAGCAGTTTCCTCAAAGACAGGAACACTGAAGCTTTCTTT,CASSFLKDRNTEAFF
TRBV5-6,TRBD1,TRBJ1-2,-,TGTGCCAGCAGCTACGGGACAGCTAACTATGGCTACACCTTC,CASSYGTANYGYTF
TRBV4-3,TRBD2,TRBJ2-7,-,TGCGCCAGCAGCCAACTAGCGGGGGATACTAAACTCGCCTACGAGCAGTACTTC,CASSQLAGDTKLAYEQYF
TRBV7-9,-,TRBJ1-4,-,TGTGCCAGCAGCCCGCCGGGAGAAAAACTGTTTTTT,CASSPPGEKLFF
TRBV4-3,-,TRBJ2-4,-,TGCGCCAGCAGCCACGGAGCCCTAGGGAGAAACATTCAGTACTTC,CASSHGALGRNIQYF
TRBV9,-,TRBJ1-2,-,TGTGCCAGCTCACCTCGGGGGGAAAGGCATGGCTACACCTTC,CASSPRGERHGYTF
TRBV28,TRBD2,TRBJ2-2,-,TGTGCCAGCAGTTCGACGGGACTAGCGGGGGGGGGCGGGGAGCTGTTTTTT,CASSSTGLAGGGGELFF
TRBV5-1,-,TRBJ1-2,-,TGCGCCAGCAGCTCATACAGGGATGGCTACACCTTC,CASSSYRDGYTF
TRBV6-5,TRBD1,TRBJ2-7,once,TGTGCCAGCGCGACAGGGGAGAGGACCTACGAGCAGTACTTC,CASATGERTYEQYF
TRBV11-2,TRBD2,TRBJ2-5,-,TGTGCCAGCAGCCTGGGGCGGGGGGCGGAGACCCAGTACTTC,CASSLGRGAETQYF
TRBV4-1,TRBD1,TRBJ2-1,-,TGCGCCAGCAGCTACCGGGGACAGGGAATTTATGAGCAGTTCTTC,CASSYRGQGIYEQFF